These T cell receptor beta chains were read from a single sample in a study of cytomegalovirus exposure and HLA in healthy donors. Repertoires were generated with immunoSEQ multiplex PCR, while TCRdb's copy carries only in-frame clones and drops some. The sample yields over 110,000 clones, around 82% seen once. The sample was PBMCs. The receptors come from a woman aged 40 to 50 in good health and CMV-seropositive. Both conserved end residues are part of each CDR3. Fields, in order: V gene, J gene, CDR3 protein.

>TRBV6-5|TRBJ2-1
CATKTSSSYNEQFF
>TRBV7-2|TRBJ2-3
CASSPRLAGSSDTQYF
>TRBV7-9|TRBJ1-4
CASRPDGQGFRKLFF
>TRBV11-3|TRBJ2-1
CASSFGLAGGYNEQFF
>TRBV7-2|TRBJ2-7
CASSLGLAGAGYEQYF
>TRBV9|TRBJ1-4
CASSVGSGATNEKLFF
>TRBV6-5|TRBJ1-5
CASSYSGGNQPQHF
>TRBV28|TRBJ2-4
CASSLIWTGATKNIQYF
>TRBV5-4|TRBJ2-5
CASSLGLAGEETQYF
>TRBV2|TRBJ2-1
CASRLGREYNEQFF
>TRBV10-3|TRBJ1-5
CAISEGGWQPQHF
>TRBV19|TRBJ1-5
CASRRDRGSSNQPQHF
>TRBV6-1|TRBJ2-5
CASSLRQTYQETQYF
>TRBV7-2|TRBJ2-7
CASSSDRGLAGVSEQYF
>TRBV5-1|TRBJ2-5
CASSLAPGGGETQYF
>TRBV5-6|TRBJ1-1
CASSSGEDTEAFF
>TRBV12-5|TRBJ1-2
CASGKNRDDGYTF
>TRBV7-6|TRBJ2-1
CASSLKSSGFHNEQFF
>TRBV15|.
CATSRRVTEGAMRTYEQYF
>TRBV18|TRBJ2-7
CASSPSSRGYSYEQYF